This T cell receptor beta chain was captured by sequencing in a study of cytomegalovirus exposure and HLA in healthy donors. With V trimmed by 1 base and J by 2 bases, 4 bases remained unmatched. This CDR3 spans 16 amino acids. Looked up from germline, CDR1 is SGDLS and CDR2 is YYNGEE. Concerning this clone itself: Its target is not known.

Study outcomes and limitations: TCR beta chains associated with HLA were, in a later analysis, more clonally expanded than equally common others.

The PCR contained 60 Vbeta and 13 Jbeta primers. Using immunoSEQ multiplex PCR, the repertoire was profiled, and TCRdb retains in-frame clones only, with some absent. This table has 130,000 or so clones, approximately 80% appearing once. The specimen sequenced was PBMCs. V gene TRBV9 combines with J gene TRBJ2-3; 10 bases align to TRBD2. The sequence came from a woman between 18 and 30 years old in good health and CMV-seropositive. CDR3 region: CASSVLAGETTDTQYF. The CDR3 nucleotides are TGTGCCAGCAGCGTACTAGCGGGGGAAACCACAGATACGCAGTATTTT.